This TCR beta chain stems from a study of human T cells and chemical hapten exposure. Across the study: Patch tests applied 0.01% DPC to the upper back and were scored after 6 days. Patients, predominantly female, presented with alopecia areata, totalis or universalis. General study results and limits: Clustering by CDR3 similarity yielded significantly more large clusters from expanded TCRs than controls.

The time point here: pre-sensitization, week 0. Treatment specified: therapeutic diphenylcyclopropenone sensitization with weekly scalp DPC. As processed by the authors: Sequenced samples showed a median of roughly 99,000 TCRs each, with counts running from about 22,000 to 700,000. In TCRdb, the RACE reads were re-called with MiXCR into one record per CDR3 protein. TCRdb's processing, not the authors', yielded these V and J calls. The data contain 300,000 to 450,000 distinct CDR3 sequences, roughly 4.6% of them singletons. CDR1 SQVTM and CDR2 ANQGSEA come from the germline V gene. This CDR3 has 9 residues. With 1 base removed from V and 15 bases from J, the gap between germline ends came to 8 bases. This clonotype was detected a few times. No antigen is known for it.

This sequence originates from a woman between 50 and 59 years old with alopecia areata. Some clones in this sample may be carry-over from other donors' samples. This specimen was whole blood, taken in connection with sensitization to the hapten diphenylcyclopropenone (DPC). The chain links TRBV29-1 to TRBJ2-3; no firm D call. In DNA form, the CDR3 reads TGCAGCGTTGAAGCCCCTCTCTATTTT. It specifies CSVEAPLYF.